These 10 T cell receptor beta chains originate from one sample sequenced in a study of blood T cell repertoires in COVID-19 (dated by TCRdb to about 2020). The method behind the library was the immunoSEQ multiplex PCR assay. What TCRdb holds here is the immuneACCESS table cut down to in-frame rearrangements. Part of the clones is not present; checked against another copy, under half of the missing clones reflect an unresolved V gene, and the others are unexplained. The sample table holds about 290,000 clones, of which roughly 90% were seen once. 1.7% of the sample is taken by the ten largest. The specimen was PBMCs or T cells enriched from blood (not recorded which). The receptor set was obtained from a middle-aged woman who had recovered from COVID-19.

The gene calls are TRBV5-1 and TRBJ2-7; possibly TRBD2 for D (5 bases). Germline values: CDR1 SGHRS, CDR2 YFSETQ. Trimming took off 1 base at V and 6 bases at J, with 8 bases between the two ends. The CDR3 consists of 12 residues. The CDR3 protein is CASSLFEGEQYF. CDR3 in DNA: TGCGCCAGCAGCTTGTTCGAGGGCGAGCAGTACTTC.

The V call is TRBV3-1 (or the pseudogene TRBV3-2), the J call TRBJ2-2; 9 bases are shared with TRBD2. The CDR3 covers 15 residues. From germline, CDR1 is LGHDT and CDR2 YNNKEL (reference sequence). The J segment lost 6 bases and the V segment lost 2 bases, leaving 4 bases of the junction unmatched. CDR3 amino acids: CASSQLAGDPGELFF. For the CDR3, the DNA is TGTGCCAGCAGCCAATTAGCGGGAGATCCCGGGGAGCTGTTTTTT.

This sequence joins TRBV14 and TRBJ1-1; D gene unclear. V lost 4 bases to trimming and J lost 0 bases, with 6 bases between them. Looked up from germline, CDR1 is SGHDN and CDR2 is FVKESK. CDR3 length: 13 residues. The CDR3 bases are TGTGCCAGCAGCCGTGGCCTGAACACTGAAGCTTTCTTT. Protein product: CASSRGLNTEAFF.

The V call is TRBV19, the J call TRBJ1-6; D remains unclear. This CDR3 has 12 residues. Germline CDR1 is LNHDA and CDR2 is SQIVND (reference sequence). Trimming stripped 3 bases from V and 14 bases from J, with 11 bases between. CDR3 nucleotide sequence: TGTGCCAGTAGTATCCCCAACAAGTCCCTCCACTTT. Protein: CASSIPNKSLHF.

The chain combines TRBV20-1 with TRBJ2-3, with D unclear. The CDR3 length is 11 residues. V gave up 5 bases and J gave up 3 bases, with 6 bases separating them. Germline values: CDR1 DFQATT, CDR2 SNEGSKA (reference sequence). The CDR3 DNA follows: TGCAGTGCTCCGGTTACAGATACGCAGTATTTT. Protein sequence: CSAPVTDTQYF.

The chain combines TRBV6-5 with TRBJ1-2; 10 bases agree with TRBD1. V trimming: 6 bases; J trimming: 7 bases; junction bases outside the gene matches: 11. CDR1 and CDR2 (germline): MNHEY, SVGAGI. The CDR3 contains 15 residues. This CDR3 reads CASRRKTGGAGGYTF. CDR3 coding DNA: TGTGCCAGCAGACGAAAGACAGGGGGCGCGGGTGGCTACACCTTC.

The chain uses TRBV18 and TRBJ2-7; D perhaps matches TRBD1 (5 bases). The CDR3 runs to 13 residues. V lost 3 bases and J 11 bases, leaving 17 bases between the germline ends. The germline V gene has CDR1 KGHSH and CDR2 LQKENI. The CDR3 nucleotides read TGTGCCAGCTCACCGGGTTTGCAGGGCGCGAAGTACTTC. Its protein product is CASSPGLQGAKYF. Drawing the rest from reference TRBV18 and TRBJ2-7, the complete variable domain is NAGVMQNPRHLVRRRGQEARLRCSPMKGHSHVYWYRQLPEEGLKFMVYLQKENIIDESGMPKERFSAEFPKEGPSILRIQQVVRGDSAAYFCASSPGLQGAKYFGPGTRLTVT.

The rearrangement joins TRBV28 to TRBJ2-2, with TRBD1 matching 9 bases. Trimming cost V 6 bases and J 6 bases; bases outside gene matches: 11. Germline CDR1 and CDR2: MDHEN and SYDVKM. CDR3 length: 16 residues. Here the CDR3 DNA reads TGTGCCAGCAGCGACACGACAGGGGGGGTCGCCGGGGAGCTGTTTTTT. It translates to CASSDTTGGVAGELFF.

The chain carries TRBV6-5 and TRBJ1-5; 8 positions match TRBD1. V trimming: 6 bases; J trimming: 6 bases; junction bases outside the gene matches: 10. This CDR3 has 15 amino acids. CDR1 is MNHEY and CDR2 is SVGAGI in the germline V gene. In DNA, the CDR3 is TGTGCCAGCAGGCAAGCCACAGGGGGAAGTCAGCCCCAGCATTTT. Protein sequence: CASRQATGGSQPQHF.

The chain links TRBV5-1 to TRBJ2-7; TRBD2 is a possible D gene (6 bases). CDR3 length equals 15 residues. CDR1 is SGHRS, CDR2 YFSETQ, per germline. V was shortened by 0 bases and J by 4 bases, with 14 bases between the two germline ends. DNA for the CDR3: TGCGCCAGCAGCTTGGAGGGGCGCGGGGAATACGAGCAGTACTTC. Translation: CASSLEGRGEYEQYF.